The 26 T cell receptor beta chains presented below share a single source sample, sequenced in a study of cytomegalovirus exposure and HLA in healthy donors listed by TCRdb under 2017. Libraries were built with the immunoSEQ multiplex PCR assay. For the multiplex PCR, a mixture combining 60 forward primers for TCR Vbeta segments and 13 reverse primers for TCR Jbeta segments was used. The table was pulled from immuneACCESS by TCRdb, which kept in-frame rearrangements only. Such tables lose some clones; where checked, under half of the loss comes from unresolved V genes, and the rest has no known cause. The table for this sample lists some 170,000 clones; around 80% of them were counted only once. Jointly, the top ten make up about 2% of the sample. The sequenced material came from PBMCs. These receptors were taken from a woman in her twenties or thirties in good health and CMV-seronegative.

This chain uses TRBV7-9 with TRBJ1-1; the D gene is possibly TRBD1 (6 bases). Germline loops: CDR1 SEHNR, CDR2 FQNEAQ (reference sequence). This CDR3 is built from 15 residues. Trimming took 3 bases from V and 4 from J, leaving 15 bases between them. CDR3 DNA sequence: TGTGCCAGCAGCTTTTCCGCGGGGGGCGTCACTGAAGCTTTCTTT. It codes for CASSFSAGGVTEAFF.

This clone has just a few counts. The chain is built from TRBV2 and TRBJ2-1, with 7 bases lining up with TRBD2. The CDR3 contains 15 residues. V lost 2 bases to trimming and J lost 5 bases; unmatched junction nucleotides: 6. Germline CDR1 reads SNHLY; CDR2 reads FYNNEI. The CDR3 DNA sequence: TGTGCCAGCAGTGAACAAGGACTAGACGACAATGAGCAGTTCTTC. Residues: CASSEQGLDDNEQFF.

This chain uses TRBV7-6 with TRBJ2-7; 12 nucleotides agree with TRBD2. The CDR3 has 12 amino acids. Germline CDR1 is SGHVS and CDR2 is FNYEAQ. V was pared by 8 bases and J by 6 bases, with 2 bases of the junction left unmatched. The CDR3 region has the DNA TGTGCCAGCGGACTAGCGGGAAGCGAGCAGTACTTC. As protein: CASGLAGSEQYF.

This chain uses TRBV7-8 with TRBJ2-2; 10 positions agree with TRBD2. Per the germline V gene, CDR1 is SGHVS and CDR2 is FQNEAQ. The J segment lost 5 bases and the V segment lost 2 bases, leaving 8 bases of the junction unmatched. The CDR3 totals 17 residues. In nucleotides, the CDR3 is TGTGCCAGCAGCTTACTAGCGGGAGTTTCGGGTACCGGGGAGCTGTTTTTT. Its protein product is CASSLLAGVSGTGELFF.

This clone was observed a handful of times. The V and J genes are TRBV27 and TRBJ2-3, with 9 nucleotides matching TRBD1. The trim removed 5 bases at V and 5 bases at J, leaving 8 bases unmatched. This CDR3 region has 15 residues. Germline V gives CDR1 MNHEY, CDR2 SMNVEV (reference sequence). The CDR3 DNA reads as TGTGCCAGCAGTGCCTGGGGACAGGGAGGAGATACGCAGTATTTT. Translating gives CASSAWGQGGDTQYF.

This clone was counted a few times. In nucleotides, the CDR3 is TGTGCCAGCCCCCCTGAACTGGCTAGCGGGAGTAGCTACGAGCAGTACTTC. Protein product: CASPPELASGSSYEQYF. The J gene is TRBJ2-7, the V gene TRBV28, with TRBD2 matching over 10 bases. J lost 3 bases, V lost 8 bases, and 16 bases had no gene match. The CDR3 is made up of 17 amino acids. Looked up from germline, CDR1 is MDHEN and CDR2 is SYDVKM.

This chain connects TRBV28 to TRBJ2-1, with 8 bases identical to TRBD2. With 3 bases clipped from V and 3 bases from J, the junction kept 4 bases outside the gene matches. The CDR3 length is 15 residues. Germline V gives CDR1 MDHEN, CDR2 SYDVKM. CDR3 sequence: CASSFGGGHYNEQFF. CDR3 DNA: TGTGCCAGCAGTTTTGGCGGGGGGCACTACAATGAGCAGTTCTTC.

The rearrangement joins TRBV27 to TRBJ2-1; the match to TRBD2 covers 13 bases. The CDR3 extends over 15 amino acids. V was clipped by 4 bases and J by 7 bases; unmatched bases: 4. Germline CDR1 and CDR2: MNHEY and SMNVEV (reference sequence). The CDR3 protein is CASSWTSGGGNEQFF. DNA of the CDR3: TGTGCCAGCAGTTGGACTAGCGGGGGTGGAAATGAGCAGTTCTTC.

The rearrangement links TRBV27 to TRBJ2-7, with TRBD1 matching over 9 bases. CDR1 is MNHEY and CDR2 is SMNVEV in the germline V gene (reference sequence). This CDR3 comprises 14 residues. The junction had 3 bases not matched to a gene; V was cut back by 3 bases and J by 3 bases. The CDR3 reads CASSFGTGIYEQYF. CDR3 nucleotides: TGTGCCAGCAGTTTCGGGACAGGGATCTACGAGCAGTACTTC.

The V gene is TRBV27, the J gene TRBJ2-7; D perhaps matches TRBD1 (5 bases). V shed 4 bases and J shed 3 bases, with 13 bases lying between them. This CDR3 contains 14 residues. Germline values: CDR1 MNHEY, CDR2 SMNVEV (reference sequence). The chain's CDR3 is CASSYQGLGYEQYF. For the CDR3, the DNA is TGTGCCAGCAGTTACCAGGGTTTGGGCTACGAGCAGTACTTC.

The genes are TRBV4-3 and TRBJ2-6; D remains unclear. The germline gives CDR1 LGHNA, CDR2 YSLEER. Between the trimmed V and J ends, which lost 1 base and 2 bases, there was a span of 6 bases. This CDR3 is 15 amino acids long. CDR3: CASSQGQAGANVLTF. CDR3 nucleotides: TGCGCCAGCAGCCAAGGCCAGGCTGGGGCCAACGTCCTGACTTTC.

The chain links TRBV27 to TRBJ2-7, with 8 bases fitting TRBD1. There are 16 residues in the CDR3. J gave up 6 bases and V 5 bases, and 15 bases lay outside the gene matches. Germline CDR1 is MNHEY and CDR2 is SMNVEV (reference sequence). Written as DNA, the CDR3 is TGTGCCAGCAGTCAAATACCCGGGACAGGCTCCCGCGAGCAGTACTTC. Protein: CASSQIPGTGSREQYF.

The genes are TRBV5-4 and TRBJ2-5; 9 nucleotides match TRBD2. This CDR3 contains 15 residues. Germline-derived CDR1 and CDR2 are SGHNT and YYREEE (reference sequence). V was clipped by 5 bases and J by 10 bases; unmatched bases: 15. In nucleotides, the CDR3 is TGTGCCAGCAGTACCGGGACTAGCCCTCTGAAGGACCAGTACTTC. This translates into CASSTGTSPLKDQYF. Full variable domain (outside the CDR3, taken from reference TRBV5-4 and TRBJ2-5): ETGVTQSPTHLIKTRGQQVTLRCSSQSGHNTVSWYQQALGQGPQFIFQYYREEENGRGNFPPRFSGLQFPNYSSELNVNALELDDSALYLCASSTGTSPLKDQYFGPGTRLLVL.

The chain carries TRBV5-4 and TRBJ2-3; the match to TRBD1 covers 10 bases. The CDR3 extends over 17 amino acids. Germline trimming cut 0 bases from V and 0 bases from J; bases unmatched to any gene: 4. CDR1 is SGHNT and CDR2 is YYREEE in the germline V gene (reference sequence). CDR3 region: CASSLVGQGGSTDTQYF. The CDR3 DNA reads as TGTGCCAGCAGCTTGGTAGGACAGGGGGGAAGCACAGATACGCAGTATTTT.

This clone showed up just once. The chain has TRBV9 and TRBJ2-2; D unclear. Per germline, CDR1 SGDLS and CDR2 YYNGEE. V gave up 1 base and J gave up 9 bases, with 7 bases separating them. This CDR3 is built from 12 residues. The CDR3 DNA reads TGTGCCAGCAGCGTACACACGCGGGAGCTGTTTTTT. Translated: CASSVHTRELFF.

The chain uses TRBV7-3 and TRBJ1-1; possibly TRBD1 for D (6 bases). Trimming pared 5 bases from V and 9 bases from J, leaving 13 bases between. The germline V gene has CDR1 SGHTA and CDR2 FQGTGA. The CDR3 sequence is 12 residues long. The CDR3 sequence: CASSHSGGQAFF. CDR3 coding DNA: TGTGCCAGCAGCCACTCCGGGGGGCAAGCTTTCTTT.

The chain has TRBV28 and TRBJ2-7; the D gene is possibly TRBD2 (7 bases). Trimming left V 11 bases short and J 6 bases short, with 20 bases between. The CDR3 extends over 13 amino acids. Germline V gives CDR1 MDHEN, CDR2 SYDVKM. CDR3 DNA: TGTGCCCTGGGAGGGGGGTCTTATTTCGAGCAGTACTTC. Amino acid sequence: CALGGGSYFEQYF.

This chain links TRBV28 with TRBJ2-1; 11 nucleotides match TRBD2. The CDR3 extends over 15 amino acids. V lost 2 bases and J lost 4; bases outside the gene matches: 1. Per the germline V gene, CDR1 is MDHEN and CDR2 is SYDVKM. CDR3 region: CASSLGTSGYNEQFF. Written as DNA, the CDR3 is TGTGCCAGCAGTTTAGGGACTAGCGGATACAATGAGCAGTTCTTC.

Here the CDR3 DNA reads TGTGCCAGCAGTACCTCGGGTCGCGGCACCTACGAGCAGTACTTC. It encodes CASSTSGRGTYEQYF. V gene TRBV28 combines with J gene TRBJ2-7; unclear D gene. The CDR3 is 15 residues long. Germline CDR1 reads MDHEN; CDR2 reads SYDVKM. The V end lost 5 bases, the J end lost 2 bases, and 16 bases lay between the germline ends.

V and J are TRBV29-1 and TRBJ2-1; 7 bases are shared with TRBD2. The ends lost 1 base at V and 0 bases at J; junction bases unmatched: 6. The germline CDR1 and CDR2 sequences are SQVTM and ANQGSEA. The CDR3 is made up of 16 amino acids. CDR3 loop: CSVEAGAGSSYNEQFF. The CDR3 nucleotides read TGCAGCGTTGAAGCCGGAGCGGGAAGCTCCTACAATGAGCAGTTCTTC.

The rearrangement joins TRBV6-5 to TRBJ2-5, with a tentative D call TRBD1 (5 bases). This CDR3 has 16 residues. Germline assignment: CDR1 MNHEY and CDR2 SVGAGI. Trimming took 0 bases from V and 5 from J, leaving 16 bases between them. CDR3 sequence (DNA): TGTGCCAGCAGTTACTCGAAAGGGGCCCTCTTGGAGACCCAGTACTTC. Amino acids: CASSYSKGALLETQYF.

This clone is a singleton in its sample. V gene TRBV4-1 combines with J gene TRBJ2-5; the match to TRBD2 covers 9 bases. Trimming at V came to 6 bases and at J to 3 bases, leaving 8 bases not matched to a gene. The CDR3 covers 15 residues. Germline lookup yields CDR1 MGHRA and CDR2 YSYEKL. The CDR3 nucleotides read TGCGCCAGCAGAACAGGGAGCGGGGGGAAAGAGACCCAGTACTTC. The encoded protein is CASRTGSGGKETQYF.

V is TRBV6-6 and J is TRBJ1-1; 8 bases map to TRBD1. CDR1 and CDR2 from the germline V gene are MNHNY and SVGAGI (reference sequence). CDR3 length: 12 amino acids. The CDR3 nucleotides are TGTGGGCACAGGGGGACGGGCACTGAAGCTTTCTTT. Its protein is CGHRGTGTEAFF.

The chain joins TRBV7-2 to TRBJ1-4; D gene ambiguous. The CDR3 is 12 residues long. CDR1 is SGHTA and CDR2 is FQGNSA in the germline V gene. V lost 0 bases, J lost 12 bases, and 8 bases lay in between. In DNA form, the CDR3 reads TGTGCCAGCAGCTTAGCGCCTGGAGAACTGTTTTTT. Translating it yields CASSLAPGELFF.

A few counts support this clone. The J gene is TRBJ2-2, the V gene TRBV9, with TRBD2 identical over 10 bases. The CDR3 covers 14 residues. J gave up 7 bases and V 5 bases, and 5 bases lay outside the gene matches. Per germline, CDR1 SGDLS and CDR2 YYNGEE. This chain's CDR3 is CASSLAGVIGELFF. The CDR3, as DNA: TGTGCCAGCAGTCTAGCGGGAGTGATCGGGGAGCTGTTTTTT.

V is TRBV5-1 and J is TRBJ1-1, with D possibly TRBD1 on 6 matching bases. Trimming took off 0 bases at V and 1 base at J, with 7 bases between the two ends. The germline gives CDR1 SGHRS, CDR2 YFSETQ. The length of the CDR3 is 14 residues. CDR3 coding DNA: TGCGCCAGCAGCTTGGGACAGGAGAACACTGAAGCTTTCTTT. Its translation is CASSLGQENTEAFF.